Shown below are 32 T cell receptor beta chains from a single sample sequenced in a study of blood T cell repertoires in COVID-19. Some clones are missing from TCRdb's copy, which holds only in-frame ones; the method was immunoSEQ multiplex PCR. The sample holds about 300,000 clones, about 90% seen once. Sequenced sample: peripheral blood. These receptors all come from a woman between 45 and 65 years old with COVID-19, enrolled during active disease.

The chain employs TRBV5-4 and TRBJ2-7; 12 nucleotides agree with TRBD2. The CDR3 contains 16 residues. The V gene end was trimmed by 4 bases and the J gene end by 3 bases; junction bases not matched to a gene: 8. Germline loops: CDR1 SGHNT, CDR2 YYREEE (reference sequence). The CDR3: CASSPRASGRDYEQYF. Here the CDR3 DNA reads TGTGCCAGCAGCCCGAGGGCTAGCGGGAGGGACTACGAGCAGTACTTC.

This clone occurred once. The gene calls are TRBV19 and TRBJ1-5; 7 positions match TRBD1. This CDR3 has 14 amino acids. Germline V lookup: CDR1 LNHDA, CDR2 SQIVND (reference sequence). V was clipped by 8 bases and J by 0 bases; unmatched bases: 4. The CDR3 region is CASADRNSNQPQHF. DNA for the CDR3: TGTGCCAGTGCGGACAGGAATAGCAATCAGCCCCAGCATTTT.

This chain connects TRBV14 to TRBJ1-4, with no clear D. Between the trimmed V and J ends, which lost 4 bases and 4 bases, there was a span of 13 bases. CDR1 and CDR2 (germline): SGHDN, FVKESK. This CDR3 comprises 15 residues. The DNA for the CDR3 is TGTGCCAGCAGCCTCCACTTCGGGATTAATGAAAAACTGTTTTTT. Residues: CASSLHFGINEKLFF. The variable domain in full, completed from reference TRBV14 and TRBJ1-4, reads EAGVTQFPSHSVIEKGQTVTLRCDPISGHDNLYWYRRVMGKEIKFLLHFVKESKQDESGMPNNRFLAERTGGTYSTLKVQPAELEDSGVYFCASSLHFGINEKLFFGSGTQLSVL.

As concerns this clone: The junction departs from the called germline gene at one end, perhaps through a read error. V usage is TRBV6-5 and J usage is TRBJ1-5; maybe TRBD1 (6 bases). The CDR3 extends over 15 amino acids. Germline values: CDR1 MNHEY, CDR2 SVGAGI. CDR3 DNA sequence: TGTGCCAGCAGACGCTTACAGGGTAGCACTCAGCCCCAGCATTTT. Protein: CASRRLQGSTQPQHF.

The rearrangement uses TRBV4-2 and TRBJ2-7; no reliable D call. Germline V gene lookup returns CDR1 LGHNA and CDR2 YNFKEQ. V was cut by 0 bases and J by 2 bases, with 14 bases left in between. The CDR3 contains 16 residues. CDR3 sequence reads: CASSQDRSNPTYEQYF. For the CDR3, the DNA is TGTGCCAGCAGCCAAGATAGAAGCAACCCTACCTACGAGCAGTACTTC.

The V call is TRBV19, the J call TRBJ2-1, with D possibly TRBD2 on 5 matching bases. The CDR3 is 15 residues long. CDR1 and CDR2 (germline): LNHDA, SQIVND (reference sequence). V was clipped by 8 bases and J by 7 bases, with 21 bases between them. In DNA, the CDR3 is TGTGCCAGTGAAGTAGAGGGAACGTCCAGGAATGAGCAGTTCTTC. Its translation: CASEVEGTSRNEQFF.

In this sample, this clone turned up many times. The V gene is TRBV27, the J gene TRBJ1-2; possible D gene TRBD1, 6 bases. This CDR3 contains 14 residues. V shed 5 bases and J shed 3 bases, with 13 bases lying between them. The germline V gene has CDR1 MNHEY and CDR2 SMNVEV (reference sequence). The CDR3 coding sequence is TGTGCCAGCAGTGCGCGCCAGGGGTACTATGGCTACACCTTC. This codes for CASSARQGYYGYTF.

The chain carries TRBV19 and TRBJ1-4; D is perhaps TRBD1 (5 bases). The CDR3 runs to 15 residues. The germline V and J ends were trimmed by 3 bases and 2 bases, with 10 bases remaining between them. Germline CDR1 LNHDA, CDR2 SQIVND (reference sequence). The CDR3 spells CASSMGGYTNEKLFF. The DNA for the CDR3 is TGTGCCAGTAGTATGGGGGGGTACACTAATGAAAAACTGTTTTTT.

Details on this clone: The junction and the germline gene differ at one end; a read error may be behind it. The genes are TRBV4-3 and TRBJ2-1; D is perhaps TRBD1 (5 bases). The CDR3 covers 13 residues. Germline CDR1 is LGHNA and CDR2 is YSLEER. The CDR3 loop reads CASSPQVDTGPVF. The CDR3 DNA follows: TGCGCCAGCAGCCCTCAAGTGGATACAGGCCCGGTCTTC.

The chain carries TRBV4-1 and TRBJ2-1; 11 nucleotides line up with TRBD1. The J segment lost 0 bases and the V segment lost 1 base, leaving 14 bases of the junction unmatched. The CDR3 has 21 amino acids. CDR1 and CDR2 (germline): MGHRA, YSYEKL. This chain's CDR3 is CASSQGRRTGGIHGSYNEQFF. Written as DNA, the CDR3 is TGCGCCAGCAGCCAAGGAAGGAGGACAGGGGGCATTCACGGCTCCTACAATGAGCAGTTCTTC.

The chain employs TRBV7-2 and TRBJ1-1; D is undetermined. CDR3 length: 13 amino acids. With 1 base removed from V and 0 bases from J, the gap between germline ends came to 3 bases. Per germline, CDR1 SGHTA and CDR2 FQGNSA. The CDR3 loop reads CASSLVLNTEAFF. CDR3 sequence (DNA): TGTGCCAGCAGCTTAGTCTTGAACACTGAAGCTTTCTTT.

The chain couples TRBV27 to TRBJ2-1; tentative D call: TRBD2 (5 bases). This CDR3 has 14 amino acids. Germline V CDR1 and CDR2: MNHEY, SMNVEV (reference sequence). V lost 8 bases and J lost 5, with 16 bases in between. The DNA of the CDR3 is TGTGCCAGCCTACCGTTCGGGATCCACAATGAGCAGTTCTTC. It is translated as CASLPFGIHNEQFF.

The chain uses TRBV12-3 or TRBV12-4 and TRBJ2-1; D is unclear. V shed 8 bases and J shed 4 bases, with 6 bases lying between them. The CDR3 is 11 residues long. CDR3 sequence reads: CASAEYNEQFF. The CDR3 bases are TGTGCCAGCGCGGAGTACAATGAGCAGTTCTTC.

This clone came up once. This chain connects TRBV29-1 to TRBJ2-5; perhaps TRBD1 as D (6 bases). From germline, CDR1 is SQVTM and CDR2 ANQGSEA. Trimming removed 3 bases at V and 5 bases at J, with 10 bases between. The CDR3 has 12 amino acids. CDR3 sequence reads: CSVDQGTETQYF. DNA of the CDR3: TGCAGCGTTGATCAGGGGACGGAGACCCAGTACTTC. Drawing the rest from reference TRBV29-1 and TRBJ2-5, the complete variable domain is SAVISQKPSRDICQRGTSLTIQCQVDSQVTMMFWYRQQPGQSLTLIATANQGSEATYESGFVIDKFPISRPNLTFSTLTVSNMSPEDSSIYLCSVDQGTETQYFGPGTRLLVL.

This chain joins TRBV20-1 and TRBJ2-7; 9 nucleotides align to TRBD2. Looked up from germline, CDR1 is DFQATT and CDR2 is SNEGSKA (reference sequence). CDR3 size: 11 residues. Unmatched junction bases numbered 1, after V lost 7 bases and J lost 3 bases. Written as DNA, the CDR3 is TGCAGTGTTAGCGGGAGCTACGAGCAGTACTTC. Amino acids: CSVSGSYEQYF.

This clone was seen a single time. The chain is built from TRBV5-4 and TRBJ1-1, with TRBD1 matching 9 bases. This CDR3 is 15 amino acids long. Germline loops: CDR1 SGHNT, CDR2 YYREEE (reference sequence). Trimming removed 2 bases from V and 10 bases from J; junction bases left unmatched: 12. Written as DNA, the CDR3 is TGTGCCAGCAGCTTCATGGACAGGGGAGGAAGGGGAGCTTTCTTT. As protein: CASSFMDRGGRGAFF.

V gene TRBV3-1 (or the pseudogene TRBV3-2) combines with J gene TRBJ1-1, with a possible D match to TRBD1 (5 bases). In germline, CDR1 is LGHDT, CDR2 YNNKEL (reference sequence). Trimming removed 4 bases at V and 4 bases at J, with 10 bases between. This CDR3 is 13 amino acids long. DNA for the CDR3: TGTGCCAGCAGCCGGGGCAGTATCACTGAAGCTTTCTTT. Amino acid sequence: CASSRGSITEAFF.

The sample holds a few counts of this clone. The chain is built from TRBV7-9 and TRBJ1-5; TRBD1 is a possible D gene (6 bases). The CDR3 spans 16 residues. Germline values: CDR1 SEHNR, CDR2 FQNEAQ (reference sequence). With 1 base removed from V and 0 bases from J, the gap between germline ends came to 10 bases. For the CDR3, the DNA is TGTGCCAGCAGCTTAGGCGGACAGTATAGCAATCAGCCCCAGCATTTT. Its protein is CASSLGGQYSNQPQHF.

The chain has TRBV2 and TRBJ2-3, with D perhaps matching TRBD2 (5 bases). V was trimmed by 5 bases and J by 10 bases, leaving 22 bases between them. The CDR3 extends over 15 amino acids. From germline, CDR1 is SNHLY and CDR2 FYNNEI. The CDR3, as DNA: TGTGCCAGCAGTTCCCCCGAATTCGTGCCCGGGGCGCAGTATTTT. As protein: CASSSPEFVPGAQYF.

This chain links TRBV11-2 with TRBJ2-5, with D unclear. The germline V gene has CDR1 SGHAT and CDR2 FQNNGV. This CDR3 has 14 residues. The V gene lost 4 bases and the J gene lost 5 bases, with 14 bases spanning the gap. The CDR3 nucleotides are TGTGCCAGCAGCTCGGATAGCTCCGGGGAGACCCAGTACTTC. Amino acids: CASSSDSSGETQYF.

This sequence joins TRBV10-2 and TRBJ2-1; perhaps TRBD1 as D (6 bases). V was shortened by 7 bases and J by 7 bases, with 20 bases between the two germline ends. The CDR3 totals 15 residues. The germline V gene encodes CDR1 WSHSY and CDR2 SAAADI. CDR3 amino acids: CASTFTPKTGNEQFF. Here the CDR3 DNA reads TGCGCCAGCACCTTCACCCCGAAAACAGGGAATGAGCAGTTCTTC.

V usage is TRBV2 and J usage is TRBJ2-7, with 10 nucleotides matching TRBD1. Germline V gene sequence: CDR1 SNHLY, CDR2 FYNNEI. V lost 7 bases, J lost 1 base, and 4 bases stayed unmatched. CDR3 length: 14 amino acids. CDR3 sequence reads: CASTRTGGSYEQYF. The DNA for the CDR3 is TGTGCCAGCACTCGGACAGGGGGGTCCTACGAGCAGTACTTC.

The rearrangement links TRBV11-3 to TRBJ2-2, with 7 bases lining up with TRBD1. The germline V gene has CDR1 SGHNT and CDR2 YENEEA. The CDR3 has 16 residues. V trimming: 1 base; J trimming: 2 bases; junction bases outside the gene matches: 4. CDR3 sequence (DNA): TGTGCCAGCAGCTTAGGCCAGGGGGTAAACACCGGGGAGCTGTTTTTT. Translated: CASSLGQGVNTGELFF.

V gene TRBV5-4 combines with J gene TRBJ2-2, with 14 bases lining up with TRBD2. The CDR3 runs 18 residues. Unmatched junction bases numbered 9, after V lost 3 bases and J lost 5 bases. The germline V gene encodes CDR1 SGHNT and CDR2 YYREEE (reference sequence). CDR3 residues: CASSSKKGLAGVTGELFF. The CDR3 coding sequence is TGTGCCAGCAGCTCAAAAAAGGGACTAGCGGGAGTGACCGGGGAGCTGTTTTTT. The entire variable domain, with the rest obtained from reference TRBV5-4 and TRBJ2-2, is as follows: ETGVTQSPTHLIKTRGQQVTLRCSSQSGHNTVSWYQQALGQGPQFIFQYYREEENGRGNFPPRFSGLQFPNYSSELNVNALELDDSALYLCASSSKKGLAGVTGELFFGEGSRLTVL.

The chain carries TRBV4-1 and TRBJ1-1; D might be TRBD1 (6 bases). This CDR3 is 15 amino acids long. V was cut by 2 bases and J by 1 base, with 11 bases left in between. Germline V gene sequence: CDR1 MGHRA, CDR2 YSYEKL. CDR3 amino acids: CASSQTGTTNTEAFF. The CDR3 bases are TGCGCCAGCAGCCAAACCGGGACAACGAACACTGAAGCTTTCTTT.

This clone was seen only once. The chain is built from TRBV3-1 (or the pseudogene TRBV3-2) and TRBJ1-1; the D gene is possibly TRBD1 (5 bases). The CDR3 loop spans 14 amino acids. Per germline, CDR1 LGHDT and CDR2 YNNKEL (reference sequence). Between the trimmed V and J ends, which lost 0 bases and 8 bases, there was a span of 13 bases. CDR3 sequence (DNA): TGTGCCAGCAGCCAAGAGTCCAGGGCGGGGGAAGCTTTCTTT. Its protein product is CASSQESRAGEAFF.

The chain recombines TRBV7-9 with TRBJ2-5; D perhaps matches TRBD2 (6 bases). The germline V gene has CDR1 SEHNR and CDR2 FQNEAQ (reference sequence). The CDR3 is 15 residues long. V lost 3 bases and J 5 bases, leaving 16 bases between the germline ends. Here the CDR3 reads CASSLSRGVEETQYF. CDR3 nucleotide sequence: TGTGCCAGCAGCTTGTCGCGGGGAGTGGAGGAGACCCAGTACTTC.

This chain connects TRBV30 to TRBJ1-4; 9 bases agree with TRBD1. Germline assignment: CDR1 GTSNPN and CDR2 SVGIG (reference sequence). J gave up 5 bases and V 4 bases, and 5 bases lay outside the gene matches. The CDR3 covers 14 residues. CDR3 sequence (DNA): TGTGCCTGGAAACCCGGGACAGGGAATGAAAAACTGTTTTTT. This translates into CAWKPGTGNEKLFF.

The chain employs TRBV5-1 and TRBJ1-6; D unresolved. Trimming shortened V by 0 bases and J by 10 bases, and 14 bases separated the two germline ends. CDR3 size: 15 residues. Germline V lookup: CDR1 SGHRS, CDR2 YFSETQ. The CDR3 loop reads CASSLGAGVKSPLHF. In DNA, the CDR3 is TGCGCCAGCAGCTTGGGGGCCGGGGTTAAATCACCCCTCCACTTT.

V and J are TRBV4-1 and TRBJ1-5, with D possibly matching TRBD1 (6 bases). There are 19 residues in the CDR3. V was pared by 4 bases and J by 0 bases, with 22 bases between. Germline V lookup: CDR1 MGHRA, CDR2 YSYEKL. The CDR3, as DNA: TGCGCCAGCAGCCGGAATCCCCAGGGGACATATTATAGCAATCAGCCCCAGCATTTT. Its protein is CASSRNPQGTYYSNQPQHF.

CDR3 coding DNA: TGTGCCAGCAGCGATCGACAGATTACCTACAATGAGCAGTTCTTC. Translating it yields CASSDRQITYNEQFF. The chain combines TRBV3-1 (or the pseudogene TRBV3-2) with TRBJ2-1, with a weak D call TRBD1 (5 bases). This CDR3 is 15 amino acids long. The V gene lost 5 bases and the J gene lost 2 bases, with 13 bases spanning the gap. In germline, CDR1 is LGHDT, CDR2 YNNKEL (reference sequence).

The V and J genes are TRBV5-5 and TRBJ2-3; no clear D. With 6 bases removed from V and 1 base from J, the gap between germline ends came to 12 bases. Looked up from germline, CDR1 is SGHKS and CDR2 is YYEKEE (reference sequence). The CDR3 covers 14 residues. The CDR3 protein is CASKSAGRTDTQYF. The CDR3 DNA follows: TGTGCCAGCAAATCGGCAGGCCGCACAGATACGCAGTATTTT.